This TCR beta chain was captured by sequencing in a study of blood T cell repertoires in COVID-19. Across the whole study: Sites in the United States, Italy and Spain provided acute and convalescent COVID-19 samples. In each case, the material was cDNA or gDNA derived from T cells, B-cell-depleted T cells, or PBMCs.

Trimming stripped 5 bases from V and 7 bases from J, with 13 bases between. The CDR3 is made up of 13 amino acids. Germline V gene lookup returns CDR1 KGHDR and CDR2 SFDVKD. Here immunoSEQ multiplex PCR was the method, and the copy in TCRdb shows in-frame clones only, minus some. The data show about 430,000 clones, 88% seen once. The sequenced sample consisted of PBMCs or T cells enriched from blood (not recorded which). The sequence came from a woman in her 30s with acute COVID-19. This chain joins TRBV24-1 and TRBJ1-1; perhaps TRBD1 as D (5 bases). This CDR3 is CATSAVTGDEAFF. In DNA form, the CDR3 reads TGTGCCACCAGTGCCGTAACGGGGGATGAAGCTTTCTTT.